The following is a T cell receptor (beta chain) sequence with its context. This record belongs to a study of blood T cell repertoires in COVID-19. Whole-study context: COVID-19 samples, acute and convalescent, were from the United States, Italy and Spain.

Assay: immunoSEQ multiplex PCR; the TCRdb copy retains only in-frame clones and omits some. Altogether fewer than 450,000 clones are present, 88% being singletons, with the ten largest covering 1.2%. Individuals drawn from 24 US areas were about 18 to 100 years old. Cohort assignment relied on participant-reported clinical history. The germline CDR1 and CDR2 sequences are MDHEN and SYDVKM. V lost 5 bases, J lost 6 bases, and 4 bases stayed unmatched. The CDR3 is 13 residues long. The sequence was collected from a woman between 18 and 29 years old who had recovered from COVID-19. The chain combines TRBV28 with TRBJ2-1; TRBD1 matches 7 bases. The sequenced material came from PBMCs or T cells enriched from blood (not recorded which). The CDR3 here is CASSRRGRNEQFF. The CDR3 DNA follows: TGTGCCAGCAGTCGTAGGGGGCGCAATGAGCAGTTCTTC.